The 5 T cell receptor beta chains presented below share a single source sample, sequenced in a study of cytomegalovirus exposure and HLA in healthy donors. Vbeta (60) and Jbeta (13) primers were used in the PCR. Sequencing was performed with immunoSEQ multiplex PCR; in TCRdb, only in-frame clones are kept and a portion is missing. Among 95,000 to 150,000 clones listed, roughly 70% were seen once. The sequenced sample was PBMCs. Source of these receptors: a woman in her forties in good health and CMV-seropositive.

The rearrangement uses TRBV6-5 and TRBJ1-2; the D is unclear. Germline CDR1 and CDR2: MNHEY and SVGAGI. Trimming shortened V by 3 bases and J by 2 bases, and 10 bases separated the two germline ends. The CDR3 has 14 amino acids. The CDR3 region has the DNA TGTGCCAGCAGTTATGGCCAGGTGAACTATGGCTACACCTTC. It encodes CASSYGQVNYGYTF.

This clone was recorded only once. The rearrangement joins TRBV27 to TRBJ1-1, with a weak D call TRBD1 (6 bases). This CDR3 region has 16 residues. Trimming removed 2 bases from V and 4 bases from J, with 17 bases in between. Germline lookup yields CDR1 MNHEY and CDR2 SMNVEV (reference sequence). The CDR3 spells CASSLLHEQGPTEAFF. CDR3 DNA: TGTGCCAGCAGTTTACTACACGAACAGGGACCCACTGAAGCTTTCTTT.

A single count supports this clone. This rearrangement joins TRBV29-1 to TRBJ2-3; TRBD2 matches 10 bases. This CDR3 is built from 13 residues. The V segment lost 6 bases and the J segment 3 bases; nucleotides outside the gene matches: 3. Germline values: CDR1 SQVTM, CDR2 ANQGSEA. The CDR3 DNA follows: TGCAGCGTAGCGGGGGGGCCAACAGATACGCAGTATTTT. Translated, it gives CSVAGGPTDTQYF.

V and J are TRBV7-2 and TRBJ1-1; 10 bases map to TRBD1. CDR1 SGHTA and CDR2 FQGNSA come from the germline V gene. This CDR3 region has 15 residues. V lost 1 base to trimming and J lost 7 bases; unmatched junction nucleotides: 6. The CDR3 coding sequence is TGTGCCAGCAGCTTAGGCGGGACAGGGGTAGTTGAAGCTTTCTTT. It yields the protein CASSLGGTGVVEAFF.

This rearrangement joins TRBV7-9 to TRBJ1-6, with TRBD1 identical over 10 bases. CDR3 length equals 17 residues. Germline CDR1 reads SEHNR; CDR2 reads FQNEAQ (reference sequence). V was clipped by 6 bases and J by 0 bases; unmatched bases: 5. CDR3 region: CASSRDRGDSYNSPLHF. The CDR3, as DNA: TGTGCCAGCAGTCGGGACAGGGGAGACTCCTATAATTCACCCCTCCACTTT.